This is a list of T cell receptor beta chains from one sample in a study of control samples from healthy donors and cancer patients. Assay used: immunoSEQ multiplex PCR; TCRdb lists only in-frame clones, some missing. The sample includes about 98,000 clones, more than 75% of them seen just once. Sequencing was carried out using blood. The receptors shown here come from a man in his sixties in good health. CDR3s include the opening cysteine and the closing phenylalanine or tryptophan. The D gene is left open where the match is weak. Clone size, where shown, is once, few, many, or a class for clones that have expanded.

D gene	V gene	clone size	J gene	CDR3 DNA	CDR3 protein
-	TRBV6-2/TRBV6-3	-	TRBJ1-1	TGTGCCAGCAGTTATATTAAGAAGGACACTGAAGCTTTCTTT	CASSYIKKDTEAFF
TRBD1	TRBV27	-	TRBJ1-4	TGTGCCAGCAGATCTGGGACAGTCGAAAAACTGTTTTTT	CASRSGTVEKLFF
-	TRBV5-1	once	TRBJ1-6	TGCGCCAGCAGCGAAAGAAGGAATTCACCCCTCCACTTT	CASSERRNSPLHF
-	TRBV29-1	-	TRBJ2-7	TGCAGCGTTGAAGAAACGACAGGCTACTCCTACGAGCAGTACTTC	CSVEETTGYSYEQYF
-	TRBV25-1	-	TRBJ2-5	TGTGCCAGCGGGCTCGGGCAGGCGGAGACCCAGTACTTC	CASGLGQAETQYF
-	TRBV4-2	-	TRBJ2-1	TGTGCCAGCAGCCAAGCTCAACCCAGGACGGGGTACAATGAGCAGTTCTTC	CASSQAQPRTGYNEQFF
TRBD2	TRBV24-1	-	TRBJ2-1	TGTGCCACCAGTGATTTGGGGGAGACTAGCGGGAGGAATGAGCAGTTCTTC	CATSDLGETSGRNEQFF
TRBD2	TRBV5-4	-	TRBJ2-5	TGTGCCAGCAGCTTGCCTAGCGGGGAAGAGACCCAGTACTTC	CASSLPSGEETQYF
-	TRBV5-6	-	TRBJ1-2	TGTGCCAGCAGCTCGCCGGGGGGCTCCTATGGCTACACCTTC	CASSSPGGSYGYTF
TRBD1	TRBV12-5	-	TRBJ1-2	TGTGCTAGTGGTTTGACAGGGGAGAATGGCTACACCTTC	CASGLTGENGYTF
-	TRBV18	-	TRBJ1-4	TGTGCCAGCTCACGGGAAGGCAATGGCGAAAAACTGTTTTTT	CASSREGNGEKLFF
-	TRBV29-1	once	TRBJ2-2	TGCAGCGCCGAGCCTACCCCAGCCGGGGAGCTGTTTTTT	CSAEPTPAGELFF
-	TRBV9	-	TRBJ1-2	TGTGCCAGCAGCGTAGGGGCAGGGCTTGGCTACACCTTC	CASSVGAGLGYTF
TRBD2	TRBV3-1/TRBV3-2	-	TRBJ2-5	TGTGCCAGCAGCCAAGGGCCTAGCGGGAGTTCCAACTTC	CASSQGPSGSSNF
TRBD1	TRBV25-1	-	TRBJ2-2	TGTGCCAGCAGTGGTCAGGGGGACACCGGGGAGCTGTTTTTT	CASSGQGDTGELFF
TRBD2	TRBV24-1	-	TRBJ2-3	TGTGCCACCAGTGACCTAACGAGTGCGGGGGGTACGCAGTATTTT	CATSDLTSAGGTQYF
TRBD1	TRBV19	-	TRBJ1-2	TGTGCCAGTAGTATTCTTCCCCCGGGGACAGGCGGGGACTATGGCTACACCTTC	CASSILPPGTGGDYGYTF
-	TRBV19	-	TRBJ2-3	TGTGCCAGTAGTATAGATCCCAGAACAGATACGCAGTATTTT	CASSIDPRTDTQYF
-	TRBV6-4	-	TRBJ1-1	TGTGCCAGCAGTGAAGTAGGGGATAACACTGAAGCTTTCTTT	CASSEVGDNTEAFF
-	TRBV9	few	TRBJ2-1	TGTGCCAGCAGCGTAGAAGAGGAGATTGGTGAGCAGTTCTTC	CASSVEEEIGEQFF